The 20 T cell receptor beta chains listed next were all sequenced from one sample in a study of T cell repertoires in cytomegalovirus infection. TCRdb used MiXCR to reprocess the reads, holding one entry per CDR3 protein. The repertoire holds some 680,000 distinct CDR3 sequences, with roughly 35% as singletons. The source material was PBMCs. The receptors here all came from a human donor in good health (CMV status not recorded). Some clones in this sample may be carry-over from other donors' samples.

This clonotype was detected once. With a much larger clone just one base away, this may be a read error. The chain couples TRBV28 to TRBJ1-1; 8 bases map to TRBD1. This CDR3 is built from 17 residues. Germline-derived CDR1 and CDR2 are MDHEN and SYDVKM. The CDR3 region is CASSLGSRGQLNTVAFF. The CDR3 nucleotides read TGTGCCAGCAGTTTAGGCAGCAGGGGGCAACTGAACACTGTAGCTTTCTTT.

Only a few counts were recorded for this clonotype. This sequence joins TRBV24-1 and TRBJ1-3, with D perhaps matching TRBD1 (5 bases). Trimming shortened V by 5 bases and J by 5 bases, and 9 bases separated the two germline ends. The V gene's germline CDR1 is KGHDR and CDR2 SFDVKD. The CDR3 contains 13 residues. The CDR3 sequence: CATSAPGRNTIYF. DNA of the CDR3: TGTGCCACCAGTGCCCCGGGACGAAACACCATATATTTT.

The CDR3 region is CATSYGPQPQHF. The DNA for the CDR3 is TGTGCCACCAGTTATGGACCGCAGCCCCAGCATTTT. This chain links TRBV24-1 with TRBJ1-5; D gene unclear. Germline CDR1 is KGHDR and CDR2 is SFDVKD. CDR3 length: 12 amino acids. V lost 6 bases and J 7 bases, leaving 9 bases between the germline ends.

The V call is TRBV6-5, the J call TRBJ2-5; D tentatively fits TRBD1 or TRBD2 (6 bases each). The CDR3 consists of 16 residues. V dropped 6 bases and J dropped 5 bases, with 22 bases sitting between them. Germline CDR1 reads MNHEY; CDR2 reads SVGAGI. CDR3 loop: CASSWTGPEGGETQYF. In DNA, the CDR3 is TGTGCCAGCAGCTGGACCGGGCCCGAAGGGGGGGAGACCCAGTACTTC.

The gene calls are TRBV7-3 and TRBJ2-1; 8 nucleotides line up with TRBD1. Germline assignment: CDR1 SGHTA and CDR2 FQGTGA. The CDR3 has 15 amino acids. The V and J ends lost 4 bases and 6 bases, in that order; junction bases with no gene match: 8. The CDR3 DNA sequence: TGTGCCAGCAGCTCTATCGGGACAGGCTCCAATGAGCAGTTCTTC. Translated, it gives CASSSIGTGSNEQFF.

This chain connects TRBV7-3 to TRBJ1-3; D is ambiguous. The V and J ends lost 6 bases and 0 bases respectively, with 3 bases between them. The germline CDR1 and CDR2 sequences are SGHTA and FQGTGA. The CDR3 spans 12 residues. The CDR3 nucleotides are TGTGCCAGCAGTAACTCTGGAAACACCATATATTTT. Amino acid sequence: CASSNSGNTIYF.

The chain recombines TRBV30 with TRBJ1-1, with D tentatively TRBD1 (6 bases). The V gene's germline CDR1 is GTSNPN and CDR2 SVGIG (reference sequence). CDR3 size: 14 residues. Trimming removed 2 bases at V and 1 base at J, with 11 bases between. CDR3 sequence: CAWSPSRGNTEAFF. As DNA, the CDR3 is TGTGCCTGGAGTCCGTCCAGGGGGAACACTGAAGCTTTCTTT.

The chain combines TRBV6-1 with TRBJ1-2; TRBD1 is a possible D gene (5 bases). V lost 5 bases and J 6 bases, leaving 22 bases between the germline ends. This CDR3 has 16 residues. Germline V gene data show CDR1 as MNHNS and CDR2 as SASEGT. The CDR3 nucleotides read TGTGCCAGCAGTTTTCAACCGGGACGAGGAATGGATGGCTACACCTTC. Amino acids: CASSFQPGRGMDGYTF.

This chain joins TRBV12-3 or TRBV12-4 and TRBJ2-3; unclear D gene. Trimming shortened V by 8 bases and J by 4 bases, and 10 bases separated the two germline ends. The CDR3 sequence is 12 residues long. In DNA form, the CDR3 reads TGTGCCAGCGGATTTGGCTCAGATACGCAGTATTTT. Protein: CASGFGSDTQYF.

Many counts were recorded for this clonotype. The V call is TRBV7-9, the J call TRBJ1-1, with D hard to call. Germline-derived CDR1 and CDR2 are SEHNR and FQNEAQ (reference sequence). The length of the CDR3 is 13 residues. Trimming shortened V by 2 bases and J by 1 base, and 5 bases separated the two germline ends. The CDR3 DNA follows: TGTGCCAGCAGCTTAACTCAGAACACTGAAGCTTTCTTT. Translated, it gives CASSLTQNTEAFF.

The CDR3 coding sequence is TGTGCCAGCAGTAACGGGGGAAGAGATACGCAGTATTTT. This sequence encodes CASSNGGRDTQYF. The gene calls are TRBV28 and TRBJ2-3; TRBD2 might be the D (6 bases). Germline CDR1 MDHEN, CDR2 SYDVKM. The CDR3 runs 13 residues. Trimming left V 5 bases short and J 5 bases short, with 11 bases between.

This clonotype showed up just a few times. The chain is built from TRBV27 and TRBJ2-7; D remains unclear. Germline lookup yields CDR1 MNHEY and CDR2 SMNVEV (reference sequence). V was cut by 5 bases and J by 2 bases, with 16 bases left in between. The CDR3 has 15 residues. The CDR3 DNA reads as TGTGCCAGCAGTCCCAGGCCGGGCGCGACCTACGAGCAGTACTTC. Protein sequence: CASSPRPGATYEQYF.

A few counts support this clonotype. The V gene is TRBV7-9, the J gene TRBJ1-1; 9 bases are shared with TRBD1. This CDR3 region has 15 residues. Per germline, CDR1 SEHNR and CDR2 FQNEAQ (reference sequence). Trimming at V came to 3 bases and at J to 4 bases, leaving 6 bases not matched to a gene. CDR3 amino acids: CASSFNRGLGTEAFF. The CDR3 nucleotides are TGTGCCAGCAGCTTCAACAGGGGGCTGGGCACTGAAGCTTTCTTT.

This chain joins TRBV11-2 and TRBJ2-1; D may correspond to TRBD1 or TRBD2 (6 bases each). V was cut by 5 bases and J by 5 bases, with 19 bases left in between. CDR1 is SGHAT and CDR2 is FQNNGV in the germline V gene. The CDR3 runs 16 residues. This chain's CDR3 is CASSTPGAANDNEQFF. The CDR3 DNA sequence: TGTGCCAGCAGCACACCGGGGGCAGCCAATGACAATGAGCAGTTCTTC.

This chain connects TRBV5-4 to TRBJ2-6, with D perhaps TRBD1 or TRBD2 (5 bases each). Trimming removed 1 base from V and 8 bases from J, with 10 bases in between. This CDR3 spans 14 amino acids. Germline lookup yields CDR1 SGHNT and CDR2 YYREEE (reference sequence). In nucleotides, the CDR3 is TGTGCCAGCAGCTTGTACGAGGGACCCAACGTCCTGACTTTC. Its translation is CASSLYEGPNVLTF. The complete variable domain, with remaining parts taken from reference TRBV5-4 and TRBJ2-6, reads ETGVTQSPTHLIKTRGQQVTLRCSSQSGHNTVSWYQQALGQGPQFIFQYYREEENGRGNFPPRFSGLQFPNYSSELNVNALELDDSALYLCASSLYEGPNVLTFGAGSRLTVL.

This clonotype was seen only a few times. This chain joins TRBV10-3 and TRBJ2-6, with 8 bases that match TRBD1. The CDR3 runs to 17 residues. Unmatched junction bases numbered 6, after V lost 2 bases and J lost 3 bases. Per germline, CDR1 ENHRY and CDR2 SYGVKD. CDR3 in DNA: TGTGCCATCAGTGAGGGGCAGGGGGCGCTTGGGGCCAACGTCCTGACTTTC. It codes for CAISEGQGALGANVLTF.

This clonotype has just a few counts. The rearrangement joins TRBV18 to TRBJ2-7; D may be TRBD1 (5 bases). V was clipped by 5 bases and J by 0 bases, with 14 bases between them. Germline loops: CDR1 KGHSH, CDR2 LQKENI. CDR3 length: 15 amino acids. This CDR3 is CASSSTTQGSYEQYF. The CDR3 DNA follows: TGTGCCAGCTCATCTACCACGCAGGGCTCCTACGAGCAGTACTTC.

The sample holds a few counts of this clonotype. The CDR3 bases are TGTGCCAGCTCACTACGGGACGTTAGAGTGCCGAAACTGTTTTTT. This translates into CASSLRDVRVPKLFF. J is TRBJ1-4 and V is TRBV12-3 or TRBV12-4, with a tentative D call TRBD1 (5 bases). The CDR3 has 15 amino acids. V was pared by 8 bases and J by 11 bases, with 24 bases between.

The chain carries TRBV6-1 and TRBJ1-5; 8 bases are shared with TRBD1. The CDR3 loop spans 15 amino acids. CDR1 and CDR2 from the germline V gene are MNHNS and SASEGT. J gave up 6 bases and V 5 bases, and 9 bases lay outside the gene matches. For the CDR3, the DNA is TGTGCCAGCAGTTCCGGGACAGGTGGAGGTCAGCCCCAGCATTTT. It translates to CASSSGTGGGQPQHF.

J is TRBJ2-2 and V is TRBV19, with TRBD1 identical over 8 bases. The germline CDR1 and CDR2 sequences are LNHDA and SQIVND (reference sequence). The CDR3 covers 14 residues. The V gene end was trimmed by 10 bases and the J gene end by 2 bases; junction bases not matched to a gene: 6. The CDR3 DNA follows: TGTGCCATTCGCAGGGGGCCAAACACCGGGGAGCTGTTTTTT. It specifies CAIRRGPNTGELFF.